Listed below are T cell receptor beta chains from one sample, sequenced in a study of Graves' ophthalmopathy and Graves' hyperthyroidism. TCRdb analysed the multiplex PCR reads with MiXCR anew, one entry per CDR3 protein. This table holds about 640,000 distinct CDR3 sequences, roughly 41% found once. Sequencing used peripheral blood. These TCRs come from an adult man with Graves' ophthalmopathy. CDR3s include the opening cysteine and the closing phenylalanine or tryptophan. D genes are given only for firm matches. Expanded clones get a size class; other rows say once, few or many, or leave the size out.

V gene: TRBV2
J gene: TRBJ1-2
D gene: .
clone size: .
CDR3 protein: CASGGLGDRGYTF
CDR3 DNA: TGTGCCAGCGGTGGGCTGGGGGATCGGGGCTACACCTTC

V gene: TRBV2
J gene: TRBJ1-5
D gene: TRBD1
clone size: many
CDR3 protein: CASSEPLTGLNQPQHF
CDR3 DNA: TGTGCCAGCAGCGAACCGCTGACAGGGTTAAACCAGCCCCAGCATTTT

V gene: TRBV29-1
J gene: TRBJ1-2
D gene: TRBD1
clone size: many
CDR3 protein: CSSPGTEGEGYTF
CDR3 DNA: TGCAGCTCGCCCGGGACAGAGGGTGAAGGCTACACCTTC

V gene: TRBV11-2
J gene: TRBJ2-7
D gene: .
clone size: .
CDR3 protein: CASRGSGTLSGGLYEQYF
CDR3 DNA: TGTGCCAGCAGAGGCTCCGGGACACTGTCTGGGGGGTTGTACGAGCAGTACTTC

V gene: TRBV7-2
J gene: TRBJ2-1
D gene: TRBD2
clone size: .
CDR3 protein: CASSLGTSGRPSKFF
CDR3 DNA: TGTGCCAGCAGCTTAGGTACTAGCGGGAGGCCTTCGAAGTTCTTC

V gene: TRBV10-2
J gene: TRBJ2-1
D gene: TRBD2
clone size: .
CDR3 protein: CATSTSGGYNEQFF
CDR3 DNA: TGCGCCACCTCGACTAGCGGGGGTTACAATGAGCAGTTCTTC

V gene: TRBV27
J gene: TRBJ1-4
D gene: .
clone size: few
CDR3 protein: CASSSKGNEKLFF
CDR3 DNA: TGTGCCAGCAGTTCGAAGGGTAATGAAAAACTGTTTTTT

V gene: TRBV5-4
J gene: TRBJ2-3
D gene: TRBD1
clone size: .
CDR3 protein: CASTKDRVGDTQYF
CDR3 DNA: TGTGCCAGCACCAAGGACAGGGTTGGGGATACGCAGTATTTT

V gene: TRBV10-3
J gene: TRBJ1-2
D gene: TRBD1
clone size: .
CDR3 protein: CASSDNPTGPDGYTF
CDR3 DNA: TGTGCCAGCAGTGATAACCCGACAGGGCCGGACGGCTACACCTTC

V gene: TRBV7-8
J gene: TRBJ2-5
D gene: TRBD2
clone size: .
CDR3 protein: CASKTEERGFRGPRETQYF
CDR3 DNA: TGTGCCAGCAAAACGGAGGAGCGGGGGTTTCGGGGGCCACGAGAGACCCAGTACTTC

V gene: TRBV2
J gene: TRBJ2-5
D gene: TRBD1
clone size: .
CDR3 protein: CASSATGTGASKGTQYF
CDR3 DNA: TGTGCCAGCAGTGCTACCGGGACAGGGGCCAGCAAAGGGACCCAGTACTTC

V gene: TRBV10-3
J gene: TRBJ1-2
D gene: TRBD1
clone size: many
CDR3 protein: CAISRDRVHGYTF
CDR3 DNA: TGTGCCATCAGTCGGGACAGGGTACATGGCTACACCTTC

V gene: TRBV7-2
J gene: TRBJ2-2
D gene: .
clone size: .
CDR3 protein: CASSTTRLGIERTGELFF
CDR3 DNA: TGTGCCAGCAGTACTACACGACTAGGAATAGAGAGGACCGGGGAGCTGTTTTTT

V gene: TRBV2
J gene: TRBJ2-7
D gene: TRBD2
clone size: .
CDR3 protein: CASRLLAGGYEQYF
CDR3 DNA: TGTGCCAGCCGTCTACTAGCGGGGGGCTACGAGCAGTACTTC